The rows below give T cell receptor beta chains drawn from one sample of a study of T cell responses to AZD1222 COVID-19 vaccine. The table came from immunoSEQ multiplex PCR; TCRdb's copy has only in-frame clones and leaves some out. Of more than 150,000 clones in the sample, almost 90% are singletons; the top ten hold roughly 0.49%. Source: peripheral blood, taken on day 0 of AZD1222 vaccination. The receptors derive from an adult in good health. Both conserved end residues are part of each CDR3. Fields, in order: J gene, clone size, V gene, D gene, CDR3 protein, CDR3 DNA. A D gene is named only where the DNA matches it firmly. Size is stated for part of the rows, as once, few or many counts, or as a class when the clone is expanded.

>TRBJ2-2|few|TRBV23-1|TRBD1
CASSPQGASLTNTGELFF
TGCGCCAGCAGTCCTCAGGGGGCTAGCTTAACGAACACCGGGGAGCTGTTTTTT
>TRBJ2-7|NA|TRBV7-9|NA
CASSLASGPTPYEQYF
TGTGCCAGCAGCTTAGCGTCGGGTCCAACACCCTACGAGCAGTACTTC
>TRBJ2-3|NA|TRBV5-4|TRBD1
CASSLAEGADTQYF
TGTGCCAGCAGCTTGGCCGAGGGGGCTGATACGCAGTATTTT
>TRBJ2-7|NA|TRBV24-1|TRBD1
CATSDNLGQGREQYF
TGTGCCACCAGTGATAACCTGGGACAGGGGCGCGAGCAGTACTTC
>TRBJ1-1|NA|TRBV19|NA
CASTGVNTEAFF
TGTGCCAGTACAGGGGTGAACACTGAAGCTTTCTTT
>TRBJ2-4|once|TRBV27|NA
CASSGFGRLAKNIQYF
TGTGCCAGCAGCGGTTTCGGAAGACTAGCCAAAAACATTCAGTACTTC
>TRBJ2-7|NA|TRBV27|NA
CASNQGYEQYF
TGTGCCAGCAATCAGGGCTACGAGCAGTACTTC
>TRBJ1-2|NA|TRBV30|NA
CAYVGVYGYTF
TGTGCCTATGTGGGTGTCTATGGCTACACCTTC
>TRBJ2-7|NA|TRBV28|TRBD2
CASSPPLAGGPYEQYF
TGTGCCAGCAGTCCCCCACTAGCGGGGGGCCCCTACGAGCAGTACTTC
>TRBJ1-2|NA|TRBV6-2/TRBV6-3|NA
CASSYSRLGQSYGYTF
TGTGCCAGCAGTTACTCAAGACTAGGACAAAGCTATGGCTACACCTTC
>TRBJ2-7|NA|TRBV7-3|NA
CASSLTHGVGKQYF
TGTGCCAGCAGCTTAACGCACGGAGTGGGCAAGCAGTACTTC
>TRBJ2-3|NA|TRBV2|TRBD2
CASKGASGVTQYF
TGTGCCAGCAAAGGTGCTAGCGGGGTAACGCAGTATTTT
>TRBJ2-3|NA|TRBV9|NA
CASSAVDDSGLGTDTQYF
TGTGCCAGCAGCGCCGTGGACGACTCGGGACTCGGCACAGATACGCAGTATTTT
>TRBJ1-2|NA|TRBV7-3|TRBD1
CASSPGGIDGYTF
TGTGCCAGCAGTCCAGGGGGAATTGATGGCTACACCTTC
>TRBJ1-2|NA|TRBV27|TRBD1
CASSSFLIDRGESGYTF
TGTGCCAGCAGTTCCTTCCTAATCGACAGGGGGGAGAGTGGCTACACCTTC
>TRBJ1-1|NA|TRBV2|TRBD1
CASRSGGDLNTEAFF
TGTGCCAGCAGGTCAGGGGGCGATTTGAACACTGAAGCTTTCTTT
>TRBJ2-1|NA|TRBV27|NA
CASSAVAYNEQFF
TGTGCCAGCAGTGCGGTGGCCTACAATGAGCAGTTCTTC
>TRBJ2-5|NA|TRBV9|NA
CASSEGGGETQYF
TGTGCCAGCAGCGAGGGGGGTGGAGAGACCCAGTACTTC
>TRBJ1-6|NA|TRBV18|NA
CASSPLTVGPRDSYNSPLHF
TGTGCCAGCTCACCGCTGACAGTGGGTCCCCGGGATTCTTATAATTCACCCCTCCACTTT
>TRBJ2-7|NA|TRBV30|NA
CAWRAGYYEQYF
TGTGCCTGGAGGGCCGGATACTACGAGCAGTACTTC
>TRBJ2-2|NA|TRBV7-2|NA
CASSLFSSTGELFF
TGTGCCAGCAGCTTATTTAGCTCTACCGGGGAGCTGTTTTTT
>TRBJ2-1|NA|TRBV7-9|TRBD2
CASSFGLAVDEQFF
TGTGCCAGCAGCTTTGGCCTAGCGGTGGATGAGCAGTTCTTC
>TRBJ1-1|once|TRBV30|NA
CAWSVPGVSTEAFF
TGTGCCTGGAGTGTACCAGGGGTTAGCACTGAAGCTTTCTTT
>TRBJ2-1|NA|TRBV3-1/TRBV3-2|NA
CASSQLTGTNSYNEQFF
TGTGCCAGCAGCCAGCTGACCGGGACAAACTCCTACAATGAGCAGTTCTTC
>TRBJ2-1|once|TRBV9|NA
CASPPSGSYNEQFF
TGTGCCAGCCCGCCGTCGGGGTCCTACAATGAGCAGTTCTTC
>TRBJ2-1|NA|TRBV19|TRBD2
CASRDGKAGGFYNEQFF
TGTGCCAGCCGGGATGGTAAAGCGGGAGGATTTTACAATGAGCAGTTCTTC
>TRBJ1-2|NA|TRBV7-8|TRBD1
CASSPRQGAPNYGYTF
TGTGCCAGCAGCCCTCGGCAGGGGGCGCCGAACTATGGCTACACCTTC
>TRBJ1-4|NA|TRBV25-1|NA
CASSERATNEKLFF
TGTGCCAGCAGCGAACGGGCAACTAATGAAAAACTGTTTTTT
>TRBJ1-1|once|TRBV18|NA
CASSPQGGESEAFF
TGTGCCAGCTCACCCCAGGGAGGGGAAAGTGAAGCTTTCTTT
>TRBJ1-6|few|TRBV27|NA
CASSFGQGNSPLHF
TGTGCCAGCAGTTTTGGTCAGGGGAATTCACCCCTCCACTTT
>TRBJ2-5|NA|TRBV28|TRBD2
CASRKTSASQETQYF
TGTGCCAGCAGGAAGACTAGCGCGAGTCAAGAGACCCAGTACTTC
>TRBJ1-2|NA|TRBV5-1|TRBD1
CASSPGGGSYGYTF
TGCGCCAGCAGCCCAGGGGGCGGATCGTATGGCTACACCTTC
>TRBJ1-6|NA|TRBV5-6|TRBD1
CASSGLDRALTLHF
TGTGCCAGCAGCGGCCTGGACAGGGCCCTAACCCTCCACTTT
>TRBJ2-2|once|TRBV7-9|TRBD2
CASSPTGVAGGTYPGELFF
TGTGCCAGCAGCCCCACGGGGGTAGCGGGAGGAACATATCCCGGGGAGCTGTTTTTT
>TRBJ1-2|NA|TRBV6-5|NA
CASSYSEGLGGYTF
TGTGCCAGCAGTTACTCGGAGGGACTTGGTGGCTACACCTTC
>TRBJ2-2|NA|TRBV9|NA
CASSLPPEGGTGELFF
TGTGCCAGCTCTCTCCCTCCCGAGGGGGGCACCGGGGAGCTGTTTTTT
>TRBJ2-3|NA|TRBV5-1|TRBD1
CASSLGQGVGDTQYF
TGCGCCAGCAGCTTAGGGCAGGGGGTCGGAGATACGCAGTATTTT
>TRBJ1-6|NA|TRBV19|NA
CASSISAAGSNSPLHF
TGTGCCAGTAGTATCAGTGCGGCAGGGTCTAATTCACCCCTCCACTTT
>TRBJ2-7|NA|TRBV11-1|NA
CASSLGFQNHEQYF
TGTGCCAGCAGCTTAGGATTCCAGAACCACGAGCAGTACTTC
>TRBJ1-6|NA|TRBV19|NA
CASSISKDGNSPLHF
TGTGCCAGTAGTATAAGCAAGGACGGCAATTCACCCCTCCACTTT
>TRBJ2-7|once|TRBV7-9|NA
CASSIFPGAASSYEQYF
TGTGCCAGCAGTATTTTTCCGGGAGCAGCGTCCTCCTACGAGCAGTACTTC
>TRBJ2-1|NA|TRBV28|TRBD2
CASSSFSGRRNEQFF
TGTGCCAGCAGCAGTTTTAGCGGGAGGAGGAATGAGCAGTTCTTC
>TRBJ2-3|NA|TRBV9|NA
CASSVYMTDTQYF
TGTGCCAGCAGCGTCTATATGACAGATACGCAGTATTTT
>TRBJ1-1|NA|TRBV19|NA
CASSNGVTEAFF
TGTGCCAGTAGTAACGGAGTCACTGAAGCTTTCTTT
>TRBJ2-5|NA|TRBV18|TRBD2
CAGGLGEETQYF
TGTGCCGGCGGACTAGGGGAAGAGACCCAGTACTTC
>TRBJ1-2|once|TRBV9|TRBD1
CASSDGTGGNYGYTF
TGTGCCAGCAGCGACGGGACAGGGGGAAACTATGGCTACACCTTC
>TRBJ1-1|once|TRBV5-1|NA
CASSSQTGPTEAFF
TGCGCCAGCAGCTCTCAGACAGGCCCCACTGAAGCTTTCTTT
>TRBJ1-3|once|TRBV7-7|NA
CASSLGSGSSGNTIYF
TGTGCTAGCAGCTTAGGCTCGGGGAGCTCTGGAAACACCATATATTTT
>TRBJ2-1|NA|TRBV24-1|TRBD2
CATSDLEAGAYNEQFF
TGTGCCACCAGTGATTTGGAGGCGGGAGCCTACAATGAGCAGTTCTTC
>TRBJ2-1|NA|TRBV4-1|NA
CASNSKLRGLGEQFF
TGCGCCAGCAACTCCAAGTTGAGGGGGTTGGGTGAGCAGTTCTTC
>TRBJ1-2|few|TRBV6-1|TRBD1
CASSERQGEGYRYTF
TGTGCCAGCAGTGAAAGGCAGGGGGAAGGTTATCGCTACACCTTC
>TRBJ1-5|NA|TRBV19|NA
CASTPGDQPQHF
TGTGCCAGTACCCCAGGGGATCAGCCCCAGCATTTT
>TRBJ2-6|once|TRBV5-6|NA
CASSLGGGGSGANVLTF
TGTGCCAGCAGCTTGGGGGGAGGAGGCTCTGGGGCCAACGTCCTGACTTTC
>TRBJ1-6|once|TRBV7-3|NA
CASSSRQFGSPLHF
TGTGCCAGCAGCTCCCGACAGTTTGGCTCACCCCTCCACTTT
>TRBJ1-2|NA|TRBV5-3|NA
CARSLLEQGGGYTF
TGTGCCAGAAGCTTGCTTGAACAGGGTGGTGGCTACACCTTC
>TRBJ1-2|NA|TRBV10-3|NA
CAISGADYGYTF
TGTGCCATCAGTGGGGCAGACTATGGCTACACCTTC